The subject of this entry is one TCR beta chain. The antigen remains unidentified. The data originate from a study of OX40 agonist ivuxolimab in advanced cancers. In the study overall: The drug used for patients, ivuxolimab, was an agonistic anti-OX40 (CD134) antibody. Earlier treatment with anti-PD-1, anti-PD-L1 or anti-CTLA-4 was permitted, and 35% to 40% had received some. Patients were infused with ivuxolimab every 2 weeks at 0.01 to 10 mg/kg.

Study-level results: Expanded clones tended on average to be more numerous among CD8+ T cells than CD4+.

The method was immunoSEQ multiplex PCR; TCRdb's version includes in-frame clones alone and lacks a portion of them. The table includes roughly 77,000 clones, over 75% detected once. The source was CD4+ or CD8+ T cells sorted from blood, collected in a trial of the OX40 agonist ivuxolimab. This sequence originates from an adult with an advanced solid tumor such as melanoma, head and neck, liver or kidney cancer.

The CDR3 here is CAAAGAIYEQYF. CDR3 DNA sequence: TGTGCCGCGGCGGGAGCTATCTACGAGCAGTACTTC. This chain uses TRBV30 with TRBJ2-7; TRBD2 aligns across 7 bases. There are 12 residues in the CDR3. CDR1 is GTSNPN and CDR2 is SVGIG in the germline V gene (reference sequence). J gave up 3 bases and V 8 bases, and 7 bases lay outside the gene matches.